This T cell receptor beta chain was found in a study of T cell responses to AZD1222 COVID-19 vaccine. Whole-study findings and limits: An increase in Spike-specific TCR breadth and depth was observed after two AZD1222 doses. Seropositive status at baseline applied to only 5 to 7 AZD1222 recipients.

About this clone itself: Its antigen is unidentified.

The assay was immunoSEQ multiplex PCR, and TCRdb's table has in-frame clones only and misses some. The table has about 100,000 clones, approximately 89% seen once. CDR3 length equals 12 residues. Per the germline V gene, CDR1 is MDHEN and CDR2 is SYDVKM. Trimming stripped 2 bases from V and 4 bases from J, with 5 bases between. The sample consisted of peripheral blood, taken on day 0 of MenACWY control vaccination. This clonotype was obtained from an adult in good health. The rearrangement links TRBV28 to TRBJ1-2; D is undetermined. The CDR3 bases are TGTGCCAGCAGTTTAGGCTTCTATGGCTACACCTTC. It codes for CASSLGFYGYTF.